This is a list of T cell receptor beta chains from one sample in a study of PD-1 blockade in classical Hodgkin lymphoma. Sequencing was performed with immunoSEQ multiplex PCR; in TCRdb, only in-frame clones are kept and a portion is missing. This repertoire shows 30,000 to 35,000 clones, around 84% found once; its top ten account for approximately 0.88%. This specimen was CD4+ T cells from blood, taken before the fourth cycle of nivolumab. Source of these receptors: a human donor with classical Hodgkin lymphoma. Both conserved end residues are part of each CDR3. The D gene is left open where the match is weak. Clone size is not always given. Where it is, it says once, few, many or a class for expanded clones.

v_gene,d_gene,j_gene,abundance,CDR3aa,CDR3nt
TRBV14,TRBD1,TRBJ2-7,NA,CASSQWTGGYEQYF,TGTGCCAGCAGCCAGTGGACAGGGGGTTACGAGCAGTACTTC
TRBV29-1,NA,TRBJ2-6,NA,CSVVFPYSGANVLTF,TGCAGCGTTGTTTTTCCGTACTCTGGGGCCAACGTCCTGACTTTC
TRBV28,NA,TRBJ1-2,NA,CASRRDTGYGYTF,TGTGCCAGCAGGCGGGACACCGGGTATGGCTACACCTTC
TRBV15,TRBD1,TRBJ1-6,NA,CATSRGGTGDSPLHF,TGTGCCACCAGCAGAGGTGGGACAGGGGATTCACCCCTCCACTTT
TRBV7-8,TRBD1,TRBJ2-2,NA,CASSPKRTGGTGELFF,TGTGCCAGCAGCCCTAAGAGGACAGGGGGCACCGGGGAGCTGTTTTTT
TRBV7-9,NA,TRBJ2-1,NA,CASSLMGQGIYNEQFF,TGTGCCAGCAGCTTAATGGGGCAGGGTATCTACAATGAGCAGTTCTTC
TRBV9,NA,TRBJ2-5,NA,CASSVAGGETQYF,TGTGCCAGCAGCGTAGCCGGGGGCGAGACCCAGTACTTC
TRBV9,NA,TRBJ1-2,few,CASSTTAGIYGYTF,TGTGCCAGCAGCACAACTGCAGGGATCTATGGCTACACCTTC
TRBV28,TRBD1,TRBJ1-1,once,CASSSALDRDTEAFF,TGTGCCAGCAGCTCCGCCCTAGACAGGGACACTGAAGCTTTCTTT
TRBV10-3,TRBD2,TRBJ2-3,NA,CAISDGTSGDTQYF,TGTGCCATCAGTGATGGGACTAGCGGGGATACGCAGTATTTT
TRBV9,TRBD1,TRBJ2-4,NA,CASSGTRGQGGGIAKNIQYF,TGTGCCAGCAGCGGGACTAGGGGACAGGGAGGAGGAATAGCCAAAAACATTCAGTACTTC
TRBV6-5,TRBD1,TRBJ1-2,NA,CASTLKTGEHGYTF,TGTGCCAGCACCTTAAAAACAGGGGAACATGGCTACACCTTC
TRBV15,NA,TRBJ2-7,NA,CATSRDPNYEQYF,TGTGCCACCAGCAGAGATCCCAATTACGAGCAGTACTTC
TRBV9,TRBD1,TRBJ1-2,NA,CASSVIEGAAGGYTF,TGTGCCAGCAGCGTAATAGAGGGGGCGGCAGGGGGCTACACCTTC
TRBV19,TRBD1,TRBJ1-2,NA,CAIQTGVYGYTF,TGTGCCATTCAGACAGGGGTCTATGGCTACACCTTC
TRBV5-1,NA,TRBJ2-2,NA,CASSLEFTGELFF,TGCGCCAGCAGCTTGGAATTCACCGGGGAGCTGTTTTTT
TRBV7-2,NA,TRBJ1-1,NA,CASSPRGGWVFEAFF,TGTGCCAGCAGCCCCCGGGGGGGGTGGGTGTTTGAAGCTTTCTTT
TRBV4-2,TRBD1,TRBJ2-1,once,CASSQERGLGYNEQFF,TGTGCCAGCAGCCAAGAGAGGGGGCTCGGATACAATGAGCAGTTCTTC
TRBV7-9,TRBD1,TRBJ1-4,NA,CASRDRGEKLFF,TGTGCCAGCCGGGACAGAGGAGAAAAACTGTTTTTT
TRBV19,TRBD1,TRBJ2-3,once,CASTGQGPSLDTQYF,TGTGCCAGCACCGGACAGGGCCCCTCATTAGATACGCAGTATTTT
TRBV15,NA,TRBJ1-4,few,CATQTATNEKLFF,TGTGCCACCCAGACAGCTACTAATGAAAAACTGTTTTTT
TRBV9,TRBD2,TRBJ2-3,NA,CASSTSSGGLDTQYF,TGTGCCAGCAGCACCTCTAGCGGGGGGTTAGATACGCAGTATTTT
TRBV6-1,NA,TRBJ1-2,NA,CASSEVGNNYGYTF,TGTGCCAGCAGTGAAGTTGGCAATAACTATGGCTACACCTTC
TRBV6-5,TRBD1,TRBJ1-1,few,CASRKIQGAEAFF,TGTGCCAGCAGGAAAATACAGGGGGCAGAAGCTTTCTTT
TRBV7-7,NA,TRBJ1-4,NA,CASSSTTNEKLFF,TGTGCCAGCAGCTCAACAACTAATGAAAAACTGTTTTTT
TRBV19,NA,TRBJ2-2,NA,CASRTQANTGELFF,TGTGCCAGTCGAACCCAAGCGAACACCGGGGAGCTGTTTTTT
TRBV10-3,NA,TRBJ1-1,NA,CATITEPNTEAFF,TGTGCCACCATCACGGAACCGAACACTGAAGCTTTCTTT
TRBV7-9,NA,TRBJ2-2,once,CASSLRDHGELFF,TGTGCCAGCAGCTTAAGGGACCACGGGGAGCTGTTTTTT
TRBV2,TRBD2,TRBJ2-4,once,CASSNGGLGIQYF,TGTGCCAGCAGTAACGGGGGGTTGGGCATTCAGTACTTC
TRBV6-5,TRBD1,TRBJ2-5,NA,CASSYTGTGETQYF,TGTGCCAGCAGTTACACGGGGACAGGAGAGACCCAGTACTTC
TRBV28,NA,TRBJ1-2,few,CASREPGPYGYTF,TGTGCCAGCAGGGAACCAGGGCCCTATGGCTACACCTTC
TRBV4-1,TRBD1,TRBJ1-5,NA,CASSQDSGTVSNQPQHF,TGCGCCAGCAGCCAAGACTCCGGGACAGTTAGCAATCAGCCCCAGCATTTT
TRBV19,TRBD1,TRBJ2-5,NA,CASSMDRSTGETQYF,TGTGCCAGTAGTATGGACAGGTCTACCGGGGAGACCCAGTACTTC
TRBV11-3,NA,TRBJ2-1,NA,CASSSGPNNEQFF,TGTGCCAGCAGTTCGGGACCCAACAATGAGCAGTTCTTC
TRBV7-2,NA,TRBJ2-3,NA,CASSLGEGTDTQYF,TGTGCCAGCAGCTTAGGTGAGGGCACAGATACGCAGTATTTT
TRBV29-1,NA,TRBJ2-7,NA,CSVARGAGGEQYF,TGCAGCGTTGCGCGGGGCGCGGGCGGGGAGCAGTACTTC
TRBV7-9,NA,TRBJ1-4,NA,CASSIPVSRDIRTNEKLFF,TGTGCCAGCAGCATCCCGGTCTCCCGGGACATCCGAACTAATGAAAAACTGTTTTTT
TRBV6-5,NA,TRBJ1-4,NA,CASSYSIATNEKLFF,TGTGCCAGCAGTTACTCCATTGCAACTAATGAAAAACTGTTTTTT
TRBV7-2,NA,TRBJ2-6,NA,CASRAGIGANVLTF,TGTGCCAGCAGGGCAGGGATAGGGGCCAACGTCCTGACTTTC
TRBV11-3,TRBD1,TRBJ1-6,few,CASSSTGEGPLHF,TGTGCCAGCAGCTCCACAGGGGAAGGACCCCTCCACTTT
TRBV29-1,NA,TRBJ1-5,few,CSVARYSDQPQHF,TGCAGCGTTGCACGGTATAGCGATCAGCCCCAGCATTTT
TRBV4-2,NA,TRBJ1-5,few,CASSQDLREPQHF,TGTGCCAGCAGCCAAGATTTGAGAGAGCCCCAGCATTTT
TRBV7-9,NA,TRBJ1-1,NA,CASSLNPSNTEAFF,TGTGCCAGCAGCTTAAACCCGTCTAACACTGAAGCTTTCTTT
TRBV19,TRBD1,TRBJ1-3,NA,CASSTSDRAYGNTIYF,TGTGCCAGTAGTACTTCGGACAGGGCATATGGAAACACCATATATTTT
TRBV5-4,NA,TRBJ2-3,NA,CASSLVATTDTQYF,TGTGCCAGCAGCTTGGTGGCTACCACAGATACGCAGTATTTT
TRBV11-3,NA,TRBJ2-7,NA,CASSFGQLYEQYF,TGTGCCAGCAGCTTCGGACAGTTATACGAGCAGTACTTC
TRBV6-6,NA,TRBJ1-4,NA,CASSYRQGHEKLFF,TGTGCCAGCAGTTACCGGCAGGGCCACGAAAAACTGTTTTTT
TRBV30,NA,TRBJ1-1,NA,CAWSGYNWAVTEAFF,TGTGCCTGGAGTGGTTACAATTGGGCCGTCACTGAAGCTTTCTTT